This T cell receptor (beta chain) derives from a study of control samples from healthy donors and cancer patients. Trimming pared 2 bases from V and 11 bases from J, leaving 10 bases between. The germline gives CDR1 MDHEN, CDR2 SYDVKM. The CDR3 consists of 12 residues. Data came from immunoSEQ multiplex PCR; TCRdb stores just in-frame clones and leaves some out. The sample records approximately 81,000 clones, 94% being singletons. The clonotype originates from a woman under 30 in good health. The chain recombines TRBV28 with TRBJ1-3; unclear D gene. Sequences were obtained from blood. The CDR3 nucleotides are TGTGCCAGCAGTTTAGTGTCAGCTTCCATATATTTT. Its protein product is CASSLVSASIYF. Based on the CDR3 plus reference TRBV28 and TRBJ1-3, the full variable domain is DVKVTQSSRYLVKRTGEKVFLECVQDMDHENMFWYRQDPGLGLRLIYFSYDVKMKEKGDIPEGYSVSREKKERFSLILESASTNQTSMYLCASSLVSASIYFGEGSWLTVV.